This TCR beta chain was recovered during a study of Graves' ophthalmopathy and Graves' hyperthyroidism. Study results and limitations: Also, most clonotypes expanded in the thyroid above 0.001 frequency appeared in blood.

Per germline, CDR1 MNHEY and CDR2 SVGEGT. V trimming: 7 bases; J trimming: 1 base; junction bases outside the gene matches: 16. CDR3 length: 19 amino acids. PBMCs stemmed from 10 ml of fresh peripheral blood. On this clonotype itself: Antigen specificity is unknown.

RNA transcripts provided the template for amplifying TCR beta CDR3 regions. The library came from an HTBI-primed first-round RT-PCR and a second-round multiplex PCR. TCRdb reprocessed the multiplex PCR reads with MiXCR, giving one entry per CDR3 protein. The sample holds about half a million distinct CDR3 sequences; roughly an eighth are singletons and the top ten take about a tenth. Sequenced: blood. The chain carries TRBV6-2 or TRBV6-3 and TRBJ1-3; 10 positions match TRBD1. The receptor was derived from a young woman with Graves' ophthalmopathy. The chain's CDR3 is CASTPGQGSLFGSGNTIYF. The CDR3, as DNA: TGTGCCAGCACCCCGGGACAGGGGTCTTTGTTCGGATCTGGAAACACCATATATTTT.